The 25 T cell receptor beta chains given below trace back to one sample, sequenced in a study of cytomegalovirus exposure and HLA in healthy donors. The primer mix had 60 Vbeta and 13 Jbeta primers. The method was immunoSEQ multiplex PCR; TCRdb's version includes in-frame clones alone and lacks a portion of them. The sample shows approximately 120,000 clones, 70% to 85% of them seen only once. The sequencing sample was made of PBMCs. Source of these receptors: a middle-aged man in good health and CMV-seropositive.

The CDR3 sequence is CASSQHANTGELFF. The CDR3 DNA sequence: TGTGCCAGCAGCCAACACGCGAACACCGGGGAGCTGTTTTTT. The chain carries TRBV7-3 and TRBJ2-2; D gene ambiguous. CDR1 is SGHTA and CDR2 is FQGTGA in the germline V gene. This CDR3 is built from 14 residues. With 5 bases removed from V and 0 bases from J, the gap between germline ends came to 7 bases.

J is TRBJ2-7 and V is TRBV7-8, with 12 nucleotides matching TRBD2. The V and J ends lost 1 base and 7 bases, in that order; junction bases with no gene match: 5. The CDR3 length is 15 residues. CDR1 is SGHVS and CDR2 is FQNEAQ in the germline V gene. Here the CDR3 DNA reads TGTGCCAGCAGCTTAGGACTAGCGGGGGTCCGGGAGCAGTACTTC. As protein: CASSLGLAGVREQYF.

The gene calls are TRBV7-3 and TRBJ2-7; 8 bases match TRBD1. The CDR3 spans 16 residues. Per the germline V gene, CDR1 is SGHTA and CDR2 is FQGTGA. J lost 7 bases, V lost 5 bases, and 16 bases had no gene match. In DNA, the CDR3 is TGTGCCAGCAGCCCACACCCAGGGGGCACCGGAGGAGAGCAGTACTTC. Its translation: CASSPHPGGTGGEQYF.

CDR3 nucleotides: TGTGCCAGCAGCGAACGGGGGAAGAACACTGAAGCTTTCTTT. Amino acids: CASSERGKNTEAFF. The chain has TRBV7-9 and TRBJ1-1, with D possibly matching TRBD1 (5 bases). The germline CDR1 and CDR2 sequences are SEHNR and FQNEAQ (reference sequence). The germline V and J ends were trimmed by 5 bases and 1 base, with 11 bases remaining between them. The CDR3 is made up of 14 amino acids.

The chain has TRBV10-3 and TRBJ1-1, with D perhaps TRBD1 (5 bases). The V and J ends lost 1 base and 6 bases respectively, with 12 bases between them. Germline CDR1 ENHRY, CDR2 SYGVKD. CDR3 length: 14 residues. The CDR3 bases are TGTGCCATCAGTGAGTTCGGGACTCACGCTGAAGCTTTCTTT. It codes for CAISEFGTHAEAFF.

This chain uses TRBV11-2 with TRBJ2-5; 9 bases map to TRBD1. Germline V CDR1 and CDR2: SGHAT, FQNNGV. The V and J ends lost 5 bases and 0 bases, in that order; junction bases with no gene match: 13. This CDR3 region has 18 residues. The CDR3 reads CASSPRTGAPGYQETQYF. For the CDR3, the DNA is TGTGCCAGCAGCCCTAGGACAGGGGCTCCCGGGTACCAAGAGACCCAGTACTTC.

The chain employs TRBV19 and TRBJ1-4, with 9 bases fitting TRBD1. From germline, CDR1 is LNHDA and CDR2 SQIVND (reference sequence). V shed 6 bases and J 6 bases; nucleotides not matched to a gene: 5. The CDR3 consists of 14 residues. CDR3 coding DNA: TGTGCCAGTAGCCGGACAGGGGTGGATGAAAAACTGTTTTTT. Translated, it gives CASSRTGVDEKLFF.

Remarks on this clone: No conserved phenylalanine or tryptophan is present at the end of the CDR3, so a read error is the likely explanation. The chain couples TRBV2 to TRBJ2-4; 9 bases line up with TRBD1. The CDR3 is 18 amino acids. Germline assignment: CDR1 SNHLY and CDR2 FYNNEI. Trimming took 8 bases from V and 0 from J; bases not matched to a gene: 14. The CDR3 loop is CASGPRDRDQLAKNIQYL. CDR3 sequence (DNA): TGTGCCAGCGGCCCTCGGGACAGGGACCAACTAGCCAAAAACATTCAGTACCTC.

V usage is TRBV2 and J usage is TRBJ2-2; the D is unclear. Germline assignment: CDR1 SNHLY and CDR2 FYNNEI. This CDR3 is built from 15 residues. Trimming took off 0 bases at V and 3 bases at J, with 8 bases between the two ends. CDR3 DNA sequence: TGTGCCAGCAGTGAAGCGCAGTCTTACACCGGGGAGCTGTTTTTT. It specifies CASSEAQSYTGELFF.

The chain is built from TRBV28 and TRBJ2-7; tentative D call: TRBD2 (5 bases). The CDR3 has 12 residues. Trimming cost V 6 bases and J 4 bases, with 10 bases left between them. Germline V CDR1 and CDR2: MDHEN, SYDVKM. CDR3 DNA sequence: TGTGCCAGCAGCCCTCCGGGATACGAGCAGTACTTC. Translation: CASSPPGYEQYF.

The CDR3: CAISEREGTNTEAFF. Written as DNA, the CDR3 is TGTGCCATCAGCGAAAGGGAGGGGACGAACACTGAAGCTTTCTTT. The chain combines TRBV10-3 with TRBJ1-1, with D possibly TRBD1 on 5 matching bases. V shed 6 bases and J shed 1 base, with 15 bases lying between them. The length of the CDR3 is 15 residues. The V gene's germline CDR1 is ENHRY and CDR2 SYGVKD.

This clone was seen only a few times. The chain combines TRBV19 with TRBJ2-1; 10 bases are shared with TRBD2. The length of the CDR3 is 17 residues. Germline V gene sequence: CDR1 LNHDA, CDR2 SQIVND (reference sequence). Trimming took 0 bases from V and 3 from J; bases not matched to a gene: 5. The CDR3 DNA is TGTGCCAGTAGTATAGACCTCGCTAGCGGGGGCTACAATGAGCAGTTCTTC. This translates into CASSIDLASGGYNEQFF.

The chain has TRBV4-2 and TRBJ1-6, with unresolved D. The CDR3 totals 16 residues. The germline V and J ends were trimmed by 1 base and 3 bases, with 10 bases remaining between them. Germline values: CDR1 LGHNA, CDR2 YNFKEQ. The CDR3: CASSQADFSYNSPLHF. In nucleotides, the CDR3 is TGTGCCAGCAGCCAAGCAGACTTCAGCTATAATTCACCCCTCCACTTT.

The chain employs TRBV4-1 and TRBJ1-2; the D is unclear. V was cut by 5 bases and J by 0 bases, with 10 bases left in between. The CDR3 loop spans 14 amino acids. CDR1 is MGHRA and CDR2 is YSYEKL in the germline V gene. The CDR3 is CASSLATTNYGYTF. CDR3 in DNA: TGCGCCAGCAGCTTAGCGACAACTAACTATGGCTACACCTTC.

The chain combines TRBV5-1 with TRBJ2-5; 8 bases match TRBD1. This CDR3 region has 13 residues. From germline, CDR1 is SGHRS and CDR2 YFSETQ. V trimming: 3 bases; J trimming: 7 bases; junction bases outside the gene matches: 5. This CDR3 is CASSSGQAGTQYF. CDR3 nucleotide sequence: TGCGCCAGCAGCTCGGGACAGGCGGGGACCCAGTACTTC. Full variable domain (remainder filled in from reference TRBV5-1 and TRBJ2-5): KAGVTQTPRYLIKTRGQQVTLSCSPISGHRSVSWYQQTPGQGLQFLFEYFSETQRNKGNFPGRFSGRQFSNSRSEMNVSTLELGDSALYLCASSSGQAGTQYFGPGTRLLVL.

The sample holds one count of this clone. V is TRBV9 and J is TRBJ2-3; D is possibly TRBD2 (7 bases). V was clipped by 4 bases and J by 4 bases, with 22 bases between them. The CDR3 sequence is 17 residues long. The V gene's germline CDR1 is SGDLS and CDR2 YYNGEE. CDR3 in amino acids: CASSPYSGGAQADTQYF. Here the CDR3 DNA reads TGTGCCAGCAGCCCCTACAGTGGGGGGGCTCAAGCAGATACGCAGTATTTT.

The chain links TRBV7-8 to TRBJ2-3, with D possibly TRBD1 on 5 matching bases. Looked up from germline, CDR1 is SGHVS and CDR2 is FQNEAQ. Trimming pared 0 bases from V and 2 bases from J, leaving 12 bases between. The CDR3 runs 16 residues. This CDR3 is CASSLAHRSSTDTQYF. The CDR3 DNA reads as TGTGCCAGCAGCTTAGCCCACAGGTCCTCCACAGATACGCAGTATTTT.

The chain recombines TRBV29-1 with TRBJ1-2; 9 bases align to TRBD1. J lost 4 bases, V lost 3 bases, and 3 bases had no gene match. Per germline, CDR1 SQVTM and CDR2 ANQGSEA. The length of the CDR3 is 13 residues. Here the CDR3 reads CSVDSGQGYGYTF. The CDR3 nucleotides are TGCAGCGTTGACTCGGGACAGGGCTATGGCTACACCTTC.

This chain uses TRBV18 with TRBJ2-1; 7 bases align to TRBD2. The CDR3 contains 15 residues. Germline V CDR1 and CDR2: KGHSH, LQKENI. V was pared by 3 bases and J by 5 bases, with 7 bases of the junction left unmatched. CDR3 sequence (DNA): TGTGCCAGCTCACCCCCGGGGAGGGGAAACAATGAGCAGTTCTTC. Translated, it gives CASSPPGRGNNEQFF.

The rearrangement joins TRBV7-9 to TRBJ2-7; 7 nucleotides align to TRBD1. The CDR3 contains 13 residues. Looked up from germline, CDR1 is SEHNR and CDR2 is FQNEAQ (reference sequence). With V trimmed by 5 bases and J by 6 bases, 7 bases remained unmatched. The CDR3 nucleotides read TGTGCCAGCAGCCACCCGACAGGGCTCGAGCAGTACTTC. Its protein product is CASSHPTGLEQYF.

The V and J genes are TRBV7-6 and TRBJ2-5; no firm D call. The closer fit of TRBJ2-7 to the DNA end suggests the J call may be wrong. Germline V lookup: CDR1 SGHVS, CDR2 FNYEAQ. This CDR3 has 15 amino acids. For the CDR3, the DNA is TGTGCCAGCAGCCCAGGCGCCACTCCCTCCTACGAGCAGTACTTC. It specifies CASSPGATPSYEQYF.

V usage is TRBV5-8 and J usage is TRBJ2-7, with D possibly matching TRBD1 (6 bases). With 6 bases removed from V and 0 bases from J, the gap between germline ends came to 22 bases. The length of the CDR3 is 17 residues. Germline V gene data show CDR1 as SGHTS and CDR2 as YDEGEE. The CDR3 loop is CASILPGTTKSSYEQYF. The DNA for the CDR3 is TGTGCCAGCATCCTTCCCGGGACAACTAAAAGCTCCTACGAGCAGTACTTC.

Regarding this clone: An end of the junction does not agree with germline; a read error may underlie this. V gene TRBV2 combines with J gene TRBJ2-4; maybe TRBD1 (6 bases). The germline gives CDR1 SNHLY, CDR2 FYNNEI. This CDR3 has 12 residues. The CDR3 reads CASRQGGNSQYF. CDR3 nucleotides: TGTGCCAGCAGACAGGGTGGCAACAGTCAGTACTTC.

The V and J genes are TRBV7-9 and TRBJ2-5; 8 positions match TRBD2. The V gene end was trimmed by 8 bases and the J gene end by 4 bases; junction bases not matched to a gene: 18. CDR3 length equals 17 residues. Germline V lookup: CDR1 SEHNR, CDR2 FQNEAQ (reference sequence). The DNA for the CDR3 is TGTGCCAGCGTTGGGGTCCAGCGGGGGAAAGCGGTAGAGACCCAGTACTTC. The encoded protein is CASVGVQRGKAVETQYF.

The rearrangement uses TRBV7-9 and TRBJ2-3; no firm D call. The CDR3 runs to 15 residues. V lost 2 bases, J lost 6 bases, and 15 bases lay in between. Germline V lookup: CDR1 SEHNR, CDR2 FQNEAQ (reference sequence). CDR3 nucleotides: TGTGCCAGCAGCTTATCCATGATATCCGCGGATACGCAGTATTTT. This codes for CASSLSMISADTQYF. Full variable domain (outside the CDR3, taken from reference TRBV7-9 and TRBJ2-3): DTGVSQNPRHKITKRGQNVTFRCDPISEHNRLYWYRQTLGQGPEFLTYFQNEAQLEKSRLLSDRFSAERPKGSFSTLEIQRTEQGDSAMYLCASSLSMISADTQYFGPGTRLTVL.